This T cell receptor (beta chain) was sequenced during a study of blood T cell repertoires in COVID-19. The CDR3 loop spans 13 amino acids. The V segment lost 8 bases and the J segment 4 bases; nucleotides outside the gene matches: 7. Germline V gene data show CDR1 as LNHDA and CDR2 as SQIVND (reference sequence). Authors' analysis steps: The assay estimated nucleated cells by amplifying reference gene primers. Some clones are missing from TCRdb's copy, which holds only in-frame ones; the method was immunoSEQ multiplex PCR. The D gene and trimming were derived from the DNA, and the V and J assignments and clone size from that table. The sample consists of about 150,000 clones, approximately 86% of them appearing once.

The clonotype originates from a man aged 65 to 79 with acute or convalescent COVID-19. The chain couples TRBV19 to TRBJ1-2, with 7 bases that match TRBD1. The sequencing input was peripheral blood. CDR3: CASLRQGGYGYTF. The CDR3 DNA is TGTGCCAGTCTTAGACAGGGCGGCTATGGCTACACCTTC.